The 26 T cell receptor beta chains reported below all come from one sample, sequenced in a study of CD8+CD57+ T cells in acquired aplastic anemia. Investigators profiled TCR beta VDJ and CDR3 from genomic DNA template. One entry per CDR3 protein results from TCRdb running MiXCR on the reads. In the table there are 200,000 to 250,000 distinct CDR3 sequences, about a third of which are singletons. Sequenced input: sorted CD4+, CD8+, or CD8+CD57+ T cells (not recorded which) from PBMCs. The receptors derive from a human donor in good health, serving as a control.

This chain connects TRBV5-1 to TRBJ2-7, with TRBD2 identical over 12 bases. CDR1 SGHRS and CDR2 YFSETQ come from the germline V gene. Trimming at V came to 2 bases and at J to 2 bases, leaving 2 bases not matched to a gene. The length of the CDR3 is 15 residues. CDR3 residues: CASSFGLAGTYEQYF. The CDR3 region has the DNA TGCGCCAGCAGCTTCGGACTAGCGGGGACCTACGAGCAGTACTTC.

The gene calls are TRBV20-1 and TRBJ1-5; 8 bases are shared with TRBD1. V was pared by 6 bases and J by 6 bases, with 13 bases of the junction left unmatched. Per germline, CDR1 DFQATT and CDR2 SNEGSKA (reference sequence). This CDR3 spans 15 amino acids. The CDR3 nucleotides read TGCAGTGCCAGGGGAGGACAGGGAGGGGTTCAGCCCCAGCATTTT. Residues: CSARGGQGGVQPQHF.

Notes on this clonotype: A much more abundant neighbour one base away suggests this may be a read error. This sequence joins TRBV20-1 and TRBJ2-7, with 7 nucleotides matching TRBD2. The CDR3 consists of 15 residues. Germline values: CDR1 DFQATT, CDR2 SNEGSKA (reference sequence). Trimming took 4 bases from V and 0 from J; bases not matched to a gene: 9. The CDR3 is CSAKDSGGYSYEQYF. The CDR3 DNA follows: TGCAGTGCTAAAGATTCCGGGGGGTACTCCTACGAGCAGTACTTC.

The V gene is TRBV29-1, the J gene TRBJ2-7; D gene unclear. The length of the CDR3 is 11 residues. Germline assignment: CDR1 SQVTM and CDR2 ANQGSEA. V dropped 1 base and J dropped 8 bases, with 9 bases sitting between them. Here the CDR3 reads CSVEGTEKQYF. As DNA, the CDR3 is TGCAGCGTTGAAGGGACGGAAAAGCAGTACTTC.

The CDR3 loop is CASSQDQGAETQYF. In DNA form, the CDR3 reads TGCGCCAGCAGCCAAGATCAGGGGGCGGAGACCCAGTACTTC. The V call is TRBV4-1, the J call TRBJ2-5; 8 nucleotides match TRBD1. The CDR3 spans 14 residues. The germline gives CDR1 MGHRA, CDR2 YSYEKL. V shed 0 bases, J shed 5 bases, and the junction held 2 bases outside the gene matches.

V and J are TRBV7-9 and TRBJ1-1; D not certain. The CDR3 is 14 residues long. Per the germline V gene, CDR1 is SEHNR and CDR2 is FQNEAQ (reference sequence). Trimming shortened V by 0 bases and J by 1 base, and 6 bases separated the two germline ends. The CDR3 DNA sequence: TGTGCCAGCAGCTTAGCCAGTCAGAACACTGAAGCTTTCTTT. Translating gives CASSLASQNTEAFF.

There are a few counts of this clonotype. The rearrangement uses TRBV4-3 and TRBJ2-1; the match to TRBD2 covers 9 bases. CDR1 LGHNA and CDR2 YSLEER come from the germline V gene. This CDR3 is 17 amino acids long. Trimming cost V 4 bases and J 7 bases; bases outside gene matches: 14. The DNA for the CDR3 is TGCGCCAGCAGCCTAAGCGGTGGGACTAGCAGACTTAATGAGCAGTTCTTC. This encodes CASSLSGGTSRLNEQFF.

CDR3 nucleotide sequence: TGCAGCGTTGAAGTCCCCCGACAGGGAGAGGCAAGGACTGAAGCTTTCTTT. Amino acid sequence: CSVEVPRQGEARTEAFF. The chain has TRBV29-1 and TRBJ1-1, with 7 positions matching TRBD1. V gave up 1 base and J gave up 5 bases; unmatched junction bases: 16. The germline CDR1 and CDR2 sequences are SQVTM and ANQGSEA. The CDR3 length is 17 residues.

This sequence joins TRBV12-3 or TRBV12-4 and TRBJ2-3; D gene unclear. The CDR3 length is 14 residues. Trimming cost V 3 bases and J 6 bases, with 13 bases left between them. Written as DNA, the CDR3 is TGTGCCAGCAGTTTGGCGTCTTTGTCGGATACGCAGTATTTT. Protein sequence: CASSLASLSDTQYF.

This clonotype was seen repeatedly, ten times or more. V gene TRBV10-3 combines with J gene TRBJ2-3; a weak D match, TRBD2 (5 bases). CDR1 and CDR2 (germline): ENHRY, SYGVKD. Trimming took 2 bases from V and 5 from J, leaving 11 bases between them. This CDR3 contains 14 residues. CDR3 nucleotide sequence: TGTGCCATCAGTGAGAGCCGGGGTGAAGATACGCAGTATTTT. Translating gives CAISESRGEDTQYF.

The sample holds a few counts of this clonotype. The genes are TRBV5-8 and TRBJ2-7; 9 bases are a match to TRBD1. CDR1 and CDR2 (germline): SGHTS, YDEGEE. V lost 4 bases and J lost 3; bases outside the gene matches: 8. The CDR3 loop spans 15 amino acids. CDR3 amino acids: CASSPDRGWYYEQYF. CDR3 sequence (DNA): TGTGCCAGCAGCCCTGACAGGGGGTGGTACTACGAGCAGTACTTC.

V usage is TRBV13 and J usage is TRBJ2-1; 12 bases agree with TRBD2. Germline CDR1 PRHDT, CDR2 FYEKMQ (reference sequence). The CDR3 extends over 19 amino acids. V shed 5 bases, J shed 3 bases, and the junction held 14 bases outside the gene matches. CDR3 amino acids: CASSPPVASGRAFYNEQFF. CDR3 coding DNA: TGTGCCAGCAGCCCTCCCGTGGCTAGCGGGAGGGCCTTCTACAATGAGCAGTTCTTC.

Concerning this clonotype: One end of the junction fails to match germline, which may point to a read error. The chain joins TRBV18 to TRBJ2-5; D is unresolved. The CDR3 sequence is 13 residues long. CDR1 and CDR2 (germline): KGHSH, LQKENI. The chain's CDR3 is CVSSPPGSETQYF. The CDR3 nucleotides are TGTGTCAGCTCACCACCTGGTTCAGAGACCCAGTACTTC. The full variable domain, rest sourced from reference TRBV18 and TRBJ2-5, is NAGVMQNPRHLVRRRGQEARLRCSPMKGHSHVYWYRQLPEEGLKFMVYLQKENIIDESGMPKERFSAEFPKEGPSILRIQQVVRGDSAAYFCVSSPPGSETQYFGPGTRLLVL.

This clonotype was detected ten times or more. CDR3 DNA sequence: TGTGCCAGCACCCCCGAGGAGGGGGTAGGTTCACCCCTCCACTTT. It specifies CASTPEEGVGSPLHF. The rearrangement links TRBV6-1 to TRBJ1-6; D perhaps matches TRBD1 (6 bases). The V gene lost 7 bases and the J gene lost 9 bases, with 19 bases spanning the gap. Germline CDR1 MNHNS, CDR2 SASEGT. The CDR3 contains 15 residues.

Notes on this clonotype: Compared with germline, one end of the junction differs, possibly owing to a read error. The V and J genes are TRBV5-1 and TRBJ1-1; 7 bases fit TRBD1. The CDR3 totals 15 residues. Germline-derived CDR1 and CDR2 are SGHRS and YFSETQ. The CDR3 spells CASSRTGVLNTEASF. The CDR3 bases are TGCGCCAGCAGTCGGACAGGCGTTTTGAACACTGAAGCTTCCTTT.

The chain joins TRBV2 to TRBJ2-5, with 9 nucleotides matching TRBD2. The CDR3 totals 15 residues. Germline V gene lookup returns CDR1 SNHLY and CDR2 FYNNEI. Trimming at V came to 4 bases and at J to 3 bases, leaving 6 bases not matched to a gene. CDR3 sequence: CASSGSLAGKETQYF. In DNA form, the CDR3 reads TGTGCCAGCAGTGGGTCGCTAGCGGGAAAAGAGACCCAGTACTTC.

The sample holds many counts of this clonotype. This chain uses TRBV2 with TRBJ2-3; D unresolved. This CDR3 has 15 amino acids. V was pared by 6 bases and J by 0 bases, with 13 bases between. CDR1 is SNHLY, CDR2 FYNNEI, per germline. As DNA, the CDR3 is TGTGCCAGCAGCGCAACATTGACTAGCACAGATACGCAGTATTTT. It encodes CASSATLTSTDTQYF.

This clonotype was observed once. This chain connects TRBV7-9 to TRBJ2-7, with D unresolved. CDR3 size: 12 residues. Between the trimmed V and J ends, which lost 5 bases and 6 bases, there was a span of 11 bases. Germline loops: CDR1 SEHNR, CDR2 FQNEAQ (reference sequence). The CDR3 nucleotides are TGTGCCAGCAGCCCATCGGCGTCCGAGCAGTACTTC. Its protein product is CASSPSASEQYF.

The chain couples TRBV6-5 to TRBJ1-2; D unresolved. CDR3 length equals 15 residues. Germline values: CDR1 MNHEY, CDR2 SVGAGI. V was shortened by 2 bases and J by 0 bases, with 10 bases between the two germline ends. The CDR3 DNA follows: TGTGCCAGCAGTTACCATAGTTCAGCTAACTATGGCTACACCTTC. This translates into CASSYHSSANYGYTF.

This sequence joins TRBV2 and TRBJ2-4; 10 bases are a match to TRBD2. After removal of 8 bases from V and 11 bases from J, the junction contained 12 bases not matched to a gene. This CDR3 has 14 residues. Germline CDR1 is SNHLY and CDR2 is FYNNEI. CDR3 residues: CASARTSGEDLQYF. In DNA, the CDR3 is TGTGCCAGCGCCCGCACTAGCGGGGAAGACCTTCAGTACTTC.

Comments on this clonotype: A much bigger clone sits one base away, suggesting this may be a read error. CDR3 in amino acids: CAGSTRWDGSSYEQYF. The DNA for the CDR3 is TGCGCCGGCAGCACTAGGTGGGACGGAAGCTCCTACGAGCAGTACTTC. This sequence joins TRBV5-1 and TRBJ2-7, with D perhaps matching TRBD1 or TRBD2 (5 bases each). The CDR3 contains 16 residues. In germline, CDR1 is SGHRS, CDR2 YFSETQ.

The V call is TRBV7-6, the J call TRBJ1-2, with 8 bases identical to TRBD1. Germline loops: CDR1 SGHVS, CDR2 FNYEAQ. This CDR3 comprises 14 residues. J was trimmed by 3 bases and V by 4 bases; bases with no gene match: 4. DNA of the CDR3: TGTGCCAGCAGCTGGACACAGGGGGACTATGGCTACACCTTC. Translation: CASSWTQGDYGYTF.

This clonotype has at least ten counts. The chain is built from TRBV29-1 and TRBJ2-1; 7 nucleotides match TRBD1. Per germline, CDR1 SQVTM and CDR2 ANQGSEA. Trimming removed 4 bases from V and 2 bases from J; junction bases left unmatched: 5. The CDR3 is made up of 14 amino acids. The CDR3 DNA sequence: TGCAGCGTTGCCGCCGGGACAGCCTACAATGAGCAGTTCTTC. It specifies CSVAAGTAYNEQFF.

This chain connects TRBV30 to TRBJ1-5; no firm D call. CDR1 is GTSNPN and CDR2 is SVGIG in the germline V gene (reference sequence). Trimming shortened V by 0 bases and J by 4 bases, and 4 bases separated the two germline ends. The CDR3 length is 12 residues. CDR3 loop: CAWSVWNQPQHF. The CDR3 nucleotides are TGTGCCTGGAGTGTTTGGAATCAGCCCCAGCATTTT.

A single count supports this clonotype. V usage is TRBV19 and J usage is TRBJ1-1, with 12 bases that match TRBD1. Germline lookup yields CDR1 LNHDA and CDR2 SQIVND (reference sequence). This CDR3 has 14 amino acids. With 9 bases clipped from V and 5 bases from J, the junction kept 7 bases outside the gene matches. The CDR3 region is CASSAGQGATEAFF. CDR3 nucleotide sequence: TGTGCCAGCAGCGCGGGACAGGGGGCTACTGAAGCTTTCTTT.

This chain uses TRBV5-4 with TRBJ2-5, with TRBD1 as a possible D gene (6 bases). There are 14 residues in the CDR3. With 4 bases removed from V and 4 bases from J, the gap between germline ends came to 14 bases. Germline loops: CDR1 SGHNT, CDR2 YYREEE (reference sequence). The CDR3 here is CASSPGQSRETQYF. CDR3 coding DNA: TGTGCCAGCAGCCCCGGACAGTCTCGAGAGACCCAGTACTTC.